This T cell receptor (beta chain) was recorded in a study of cytotoxic CD8 clonotypes in ibrutinib-treated CLL. Study-level information: Each sample contained, on average, under 260,000 productive templates and 94,000 or so productive rearrangements.

The data were produced by immunoSEQ multiplex PCR, yet TCRdb's version contains in-frame clones alone and is incomplete. This sample has about 92,000 clones, with 75% to 80% found just once. Notes on this clone: What it recognizes is unknown.

Study outcomes and limitations: Different sampling times were used for sustained-remission and progressing patients.

The receptor was isolated from a human donor with chronic lymphocytic leukemia. The sequencing here drew on PBMCs, taken after 24 months of ibrutinib treatment.

Written as DNA, the CDR3 is TGTGCCAGCTCCCTAGACAAGATCTATGGCTACACCTTC. Protein product: CASSLDKIYGYTF. The chain is built from TRBV18 and TRBJ1-2; D is uncertain. Trimming stripped 6 bases from V and 4 bases from J, with 12 bases between. This CDR3 has 13 residues. Germline values: CDR1 KGHSH, CDR2 LQKENI.